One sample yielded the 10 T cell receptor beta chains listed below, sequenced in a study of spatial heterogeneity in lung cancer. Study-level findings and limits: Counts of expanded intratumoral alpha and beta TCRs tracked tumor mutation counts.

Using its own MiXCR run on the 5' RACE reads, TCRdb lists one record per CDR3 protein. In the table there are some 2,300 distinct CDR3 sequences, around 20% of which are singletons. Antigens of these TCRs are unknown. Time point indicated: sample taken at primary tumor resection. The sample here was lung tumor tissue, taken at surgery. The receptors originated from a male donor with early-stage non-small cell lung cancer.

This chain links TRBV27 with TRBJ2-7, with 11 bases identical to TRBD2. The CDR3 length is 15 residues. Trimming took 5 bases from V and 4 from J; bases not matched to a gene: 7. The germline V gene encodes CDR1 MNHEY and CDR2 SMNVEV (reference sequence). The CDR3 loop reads CASSTLAGGPYEQYF. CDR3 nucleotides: TGTGCCAGCAGTACGTTAGCGGGAGGGCCTTACGAGCAGTACTTC.

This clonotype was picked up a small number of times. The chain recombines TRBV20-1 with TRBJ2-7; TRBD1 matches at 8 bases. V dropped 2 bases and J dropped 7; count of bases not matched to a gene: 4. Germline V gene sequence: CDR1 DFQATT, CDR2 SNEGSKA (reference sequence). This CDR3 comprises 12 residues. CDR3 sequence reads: CSARQGAWEQYF. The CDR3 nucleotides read TGCAGTGCTAGACAGGGGGCTTGGGAGCAGTACTTC.

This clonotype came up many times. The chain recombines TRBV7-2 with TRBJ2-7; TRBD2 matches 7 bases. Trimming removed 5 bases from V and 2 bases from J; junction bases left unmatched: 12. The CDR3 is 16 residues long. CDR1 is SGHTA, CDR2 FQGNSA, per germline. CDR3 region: CASSVPTSSETYEQYF. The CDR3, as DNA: TGTGCCAGCAGCGTCCCGACTAGCAGCGAGACCTACGAGCAGTACTTC.

CDR3 residues: CASSSTGSTSTDTQYF. The CDR3 bases are TGTGCCAGCAGCTCTACCGGGTCCACTAGCACAGATACGCAGTATTTT. The V gene is TRBV5-5, the J gene TRBJ2-3; no clear D gene. Trimming pared 3 bases from V and 0 bases from J, leaving 14 bases between. The CDR3 runs 16 residues. From germline, CDR1 is SGHKS and CDR2 YYEKEE (reference sequence).

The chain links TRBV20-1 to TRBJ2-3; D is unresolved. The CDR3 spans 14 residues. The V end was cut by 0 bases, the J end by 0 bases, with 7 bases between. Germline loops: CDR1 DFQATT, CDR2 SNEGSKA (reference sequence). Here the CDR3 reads CSARDFRSTDTQYF. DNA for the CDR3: TGCAGTGCTAGAGATTTCCGTAGCACAGATACGCAGTATTTT.

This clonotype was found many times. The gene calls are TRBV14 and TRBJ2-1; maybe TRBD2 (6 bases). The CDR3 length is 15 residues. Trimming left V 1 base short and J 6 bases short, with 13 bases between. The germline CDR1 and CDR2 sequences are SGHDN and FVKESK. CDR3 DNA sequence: TGTGCCAGCAGCCAAGCGGGGGTTCGAAGCAATGAGCAGTTCTTC. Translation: CASSQAGVRSNEQFF.

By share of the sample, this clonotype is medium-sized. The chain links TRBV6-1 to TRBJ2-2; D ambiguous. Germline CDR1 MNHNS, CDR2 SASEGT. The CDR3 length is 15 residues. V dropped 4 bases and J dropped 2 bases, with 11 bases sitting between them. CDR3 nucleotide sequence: TGTGCCAGCAGTGGGTCAGACCTAAACACCGGGGAGCTGTTTTTT. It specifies CASSGSDLNTGELFF.

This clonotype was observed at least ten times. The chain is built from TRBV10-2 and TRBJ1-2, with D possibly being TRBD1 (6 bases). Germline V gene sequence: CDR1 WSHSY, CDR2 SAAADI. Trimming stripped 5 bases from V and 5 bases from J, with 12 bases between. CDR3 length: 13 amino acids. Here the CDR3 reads CASSQGSAYGYTF. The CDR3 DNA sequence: TGCGCCAGCAGTCAGGGGTCGGCATATGGCTACACCTTC.

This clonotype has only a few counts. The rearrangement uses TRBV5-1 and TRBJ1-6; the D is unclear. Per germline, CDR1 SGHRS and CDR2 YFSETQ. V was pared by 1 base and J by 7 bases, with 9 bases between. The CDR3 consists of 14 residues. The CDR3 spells CASSLPGVNSPLHF. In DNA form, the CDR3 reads TGCGCCAGCAGCTTGCCGGGAGTAAATTCACCCCTCCACTTT.

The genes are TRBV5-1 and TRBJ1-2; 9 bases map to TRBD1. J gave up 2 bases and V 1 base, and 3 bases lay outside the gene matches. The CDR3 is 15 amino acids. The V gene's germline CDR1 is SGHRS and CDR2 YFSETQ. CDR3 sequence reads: CASSLKTGGNYGYTF. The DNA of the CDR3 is TGCGCCAGCAGCTTGAAGACAGGGGGAAACTATGGCTACACCTTC.